A single sample is the source of the 6 T cell receptor beta chains below, sequenced in a study of T-cell memory formation after mild COVID-19. MiXCR, applied by TCRdb to the 5' RACE reads, yields one record per CDR3 protein. The repertoire consists of 280,000 or so distinct CDR3 sequences, with more than 15% occurring once and the leading ten covering roughly 23%. Source material: PBMCs or a T cell subset sorted from them (not recorded which). The origin of the receptors is a man aged 18 to 29 who had mild COVID-19 (a few samples of this study predate the infection). Cell type and time point are not known.

This chain uses TRBV5-1 with TRBJ1-4, with 9 positions matching TRBD1. V lost 5 bases and J lost 2; bases outside the gene matches: 13. The CDR3 loop spans 18 amino acids. Germline values: CDR1 SGHRS, CDR2 YFSETQ. The CDR3 DNA reads TGCGCCAGCAGGGCCGGGACAGGGTTATTGGGGACTAATGAAAAACTGTTTTTT. Translation gives CASRAGTGLLGTNEKLFF.

Of note for this clonotype: A single base separates this from a much larger clone, so it may be a read error. The V gene is TRBV23-1, the J gene TRBJ1-4; D is unclear. TRBV23-1 is treated as an ORF (open reading frame) with a function not yet certain. The CDR3 runs 9 residues. The CDR3 here is CDSSEKLFF. The CDR3 nucleotides are TGCGACAGCAGTGAAAAACTGTTTTTT.

This clonotype occurred a few times. The chain recombines TRBV5-1 with TRBJ2-5; no firm D call. V lost 4 bases and J 0 bases, leaving 10 bases between the germline ends. Germline loops: CDR1 SGHRS, CDR2 YFSETQ. The CDR3 is made up of 14 amino acids. The DNA of the CDR3 is TGCGCCAGCAGCACCCTGCCAGACCAAGAGACCCAGTACTTC. It codes for CASSTLPDQETQYF.

In its sample, this clonotype was seen a few times. The chain couples TRBV6-6 to TRBJ2-5, with 7 positions matching TRBD1. Germline-derived CDR1 and CDR2 are MNHNY and SVGAGI (reference sequence). The CDR3 spans 14 residues. Unmatched junction bases numbered 6, after V lost 6 bases and J lost 2 bases. CDR3 sequence reads: CASSKGQPQETQYF. CDR3 sequence (DNA): TGTGCCAGCAGCAAGGGACAGCCACAAGAGACCCAGTACTTC.

This clonotype was picked up many times. This chain links TRBV5-1 with TRBJ2-1; no firm D call. V was shortened by 2 bases and J by 3 bases, with 3 bases between the two germline ends. CDR3 size: 12 residues. The germline gives CDR1 SGHRS, CDR2 YFSETQ. In nucleotides, the CDR3 is TGCGCCAGCAGCTTCGACTACAATGAGCAGTTCTTC. Translation: CASSFDYNEQFF.

This clonotype has a count of ten or more. V gene TRBV7-2 combines with J gene TRBJ1-2; D uncertain. The germline V gene has CDR1 SGHTA and CDR2 FQGNSA. The germline V and J ends were trimmed by 0 bases and 1 base, with 0 bases remaining between them. This CDR3 has 12 residues. The CDR3 nucleotides read TGTGCCAGCAGCTTAGCTAACTATGGCTACACCTTC. This gives the protein CASSLANYGYTF.